Listed below are T cell receptor beta chains from one sample, sequenced in a study of blood T cell repertoires in COVID-19. TCRdb keeps only in-frame clones here, not all; method: immunoSEQ multiplex PCR. The data show about 98,000 clones, nearly 90% seen once. Sequences were obtained from peripheral blood. These receptor sequences come from an older man with acute or convalescent COVID-19. Both conserved end residues are part of each CDR3. Fields, in order: J gene, V gene, clone size, D gene, CDR3 DNA, CDR3 protein. The D gene is left open where the match is weak. Size tells how often a clone was seen (once, few, many) or the class of an expanded clone, and some rows leave it out.

j_gene: TRBJ2-5
v_gene: TRBV12-3/TRBV12-4
abundance: few
d_gene: -
CDR3nt: TGTGCCAGCAGTCGGTACGAGACCCAGTACTTC
CDR3aa: CASSRYETQYF

j_gene: TRBJ1-6
v_gene: TRBV2
abundance: few
d_gene: TRBD1
CDR3nt: TGTGCCAGCAGTTTGGACAGGGCAGGTTCACCCCTCCACTTT
CDR3aa: CASSLDRAGSPLHF

j_gene: TRBJ2-3
v_gene: TRBV19
abundance: -
d_gene: -
CDR3nt: TGTGCCAGTAGCCGCGGACAGCGCACAGATACGCAGTATTTT
CDR3aa: CASSRGQRTDTQYF

j_gene: TRBJ1-6
v_gene: TRBV9
abundance: -
d_gene: -
CDR3nt: TGTGCCAGCAGCCCCGGGACTTCCTATAATTCACCCCTCCACTTT
CDR3aa: CASSPGTSYNSPLHF

j_gene: TRBJ2-2
v_gene: TRBV2
abundance: -
d_gene: -
CDR3nt: TGTGCCAGCAGATGGAGGTCGGACACCGGGGAGCTGTTTTTT
CDR3aa: CASRWRSDTGELFF

j_gene: TRBJ2-5
v_gene: TRBV11-1
abundance: few
d_gene: -
CDR3nt: TGTGCCAGCAGCTTAGTCAGGGCACAAGAGACCCAGTACTTC
CDR3aa: CASSLVRAQETQYF

j_gene: TRBJ1-1
v_gene: TRBV6-1
abundance: -
d_gene: -
CDR3nt: TGTGCCAGCAGCGAAGATGGGGCGTGGGGGGGAGGCGAAGCTTTCTTT
CDR3aa: CASSEDGAWGGGEAFF

j_gene: TRBJ2-1
v_gene: TRBV12-3/TRBV12-4
abundance: once
d_gene: -
CDR3nt: TGTGCCAGCAGCCTACAGTACAATGAGCAGTTCTTC
CDR3aa: CASSLQYNEQFF

j_gene: TRBJ1-3
v_gene: TRBV11-2
abundance: -
d_gene: TRBD1
CDR3nt: TGTGCCAGCAGTATGGGACAGGGGAAGAGCTCTGGAAACACCATATATTTT
CDR3aa: CASSMGQGKSSGNTIYF

j_gene: TRBJ2-7
v_gene: TRBV5-1
abundance: -
d_gene: TRBD2
CDR3nt: TGCGCCAGCCAAGCGACTAGCGGGTCCTACGAGCAGTACTTC
CDR3aa: CASQATSGSYEQYF

j_gene: TRBJ2-5
v_gene: TRBV19
abundance: few
d_gene: TRBD1
CDR3nt: TGTGCCAGTAGTAGGGGACAGGGGGTAGGGGAGACCCAGTACTTC
CDR3aa: CASSRGQGVGETQYF

j_gene: TRBJ1-2
v_gene: TRBV12-3/TRBV12-4
abundance: once
d_gene: TRBD1
CDR3nt: TGTGCCAGCAGTTCCGCCGGGACAGCCTTGTACACCTTC
CDR3aa: CASSSAGTALYTF

j_gene: TRBJ1-1
v_gene: TRBV28
abundance: few
d_gene: -
CDR3nt: TGTGCCAGCAGTTTATCTCGTTGGGGGCGCATGGACACTGAAGCTTTCTTT
CDR3aa: CASSLSRWGRMDTEAFF

j_gene: TRBJ1-1
v_gene: TRBV7-2
abundance: few
d_gene: -
CDR3nt: TGTGCCAGCAGCTGGAACAGGGATAACACTGAAGCTTTCTTT
CDR3aa: CASSWNRDNTEAFF

j_gene: TRBJ1-1
v_gene: TRBV9
abundance: -
d_gene: -
CDR3nt: TGTGCCAGCAGCGTCTCCCGAGGGGGGGCAAACACTGAAGCTTTCTTT
CDR3aa: CASSVSRGGANTEAFF

j_gene: TRBJ1-5
v_gene: TRBV7-3
abundance: -
d_gene: TRBD1
CDR3nt: TGTGCCAGCAGCTCGCGGACAGGAGGGTGGCAGCCCCAGCATTTT
CDR3aa: CASSSRTGGWQPQHF

j_gene: TRBJ2-7
v_gene: TRBV19
abundance: -
d_gene: -
CDR3nt: TGTGCCAGTAGTATAGATCTGGGGACTTCTTACGAGCAGTACTTC
CDR3aa: CASSIDLGTSYEQYF

j_gene: TRBJ2-7
v_gene: TRBV5-6
abundance: -
d_gene: -
CDR3nt: TGTGCCAGCAGCCCAACCCAGGGGTCCTACGAGCAGTACTTC
CDR3aa: CASSPTQGSYEQYF

j_gene: TRBJ1-1
v_gene: TRBV7-6
abundance: once
d_gene: -
CDR3nt: TGTGCCAGCAGCTTAGTTTCGGGGATGAACACTGAAGCTTTCTTT
CDR3aa: CASSLVSGMNTEAFF

j_gene: TRBJ1-2
v_gene: TRBV6-1
abundance: -
d_gene: TRBD1
CDR3nt: TGTGCCAGCAGTGAGTCATGGGGACAGGGACCACCAAGGGATGGCTACACCTTC
CDR3aa: CASSESWGQGPPRDGYTF

j_gene: TRBJ1-5
v_gene: TRBV4-1
abundance: -
d_gene: -
CDR3nt: TGCGCCAGCAGCCAAGAGGGAGGGGCCGCTAGCAATCAGCCCCAGCATTTT
CDR3aa: CASSQEGGAASNQPQHF

j_gene: TRBJ1-3
v_gene: TRBV18
abundance: -
d_gene: TRBD1
CDR3nt: TGTGCCAGCTCACCTACGACAGGGTCAGGAAACACCATATATTTT
CDR3aa: CASSPTTGSGNTIYF

j_gene: TRBJ2-3
v_gene: TRBV29-1
abundance: once
d_gene: TRBD1
CDR3nt: TGCAGCGCTGTACAGGGGGGCACAGATACGCAGTATTTT
CDR3aa: CSAVQGGTDTQYF

j_gene: TRBJ1-4
v_gene: TRBV11-2
abundance: -
d_gene: TRBD1
CDR3nt: TGTGCCAGCAGCGACCGGACAGGGATGAGGGAAAAACTGTTTTTT
CDR3aa: CASSDRTGMREKLFF

j_gene: TRBJ1-1
v_gene: TRBV29-1
abundance: -
d_gene: -
CDR3nt: TGCAGCGTCACGTCGCGGGGGTCAAACACTGAAGCTTTCTTT
CDR3aa: CSVTSRGSNTEAFF

j_gene: TRBJ2-5
v_gene: TRBV7-9
abundance: -
d_gene: TRBD1
CDR3nt: TGTGCCAGCAGCCCGCGGACAGGGATGGAGACCCAGTACTTC
CDR3aa: CASSPRTGMETQYF

j_gene: TRBJ1-4
v_gene: TRBV19
abundance: -
d_gene: -
CDR3nt: TGTGCCAGTAGTATTGGGGGCGGCCGAGAAGAAAAACTGTTTTTT
CDR3aa: CASSIGGGREEKLFF

j_gene: TRBJ1-5
v_gene: TRBV7-2
abundance: -
d_gene: -
CDR3nt: TGTGCCAGCAGCCCCCCCCGGGTCGGTGGGCAGCCCCAGCATTTT
CDR3aa: CASSPPRVGGQPQHF

j_gene: TRBJ1-1
v_gene: TRBV12-3/TRBV12-4
abundance: -
d_gene: -
CDR3nt: TGTGCCAGCAGTTTTCAGGGTGAAGCTTTCTTT
CDR3aa: CASSFQGEAFF

j_gene: TRBJ2-3
v_gene: TRBV7-9
abundance: -
d_gene: -
CDR3nt: TGTGCCAGCAGCTCGGAGCGGGGCACAGATACGCAGTATTTT
CDR3aa: CASSSERGTDTQYF

j_gene: TRBJ2-7
v_gene: TRBV19
abundance: -
d_gene: TRBD1
CDR3nt: TGTGCCAGTACCCTAGGAGGGACAGGGAATTCCTACGAGCAGTACTTC
CDR3aa: CASTLGGTGNSYEQYF

j_gene: TRBJ2-1
v_gene: TRBV6-5
abundance: -
d_gene: TRBD2
CDR3nt: TGTGCCAGGACCTCGGGGGGGATCTACAATGAGCAGTTCTTC
CDR3aa: CARTSGGIYNEQFF

j_gene: TRBJ2-3
v_gene: TRBV20-1
abundance: -
d_gene: TRBD2
CDR3nt: TGCAGTGCTAGTCTTCTGACTAGCGGGGACACAGATACGCAGTATTTT
CDR3aa: CSASLLTSGDTDTQYF